This TCR beta chain originates from a study of Ad26.COV2.S vaccination and SARS-CoV-2 variants. Study findings and constraints: Analyses that measured TCR breadth and depth may have underestimated total T cell responses. Breadth, reportedly substantial, characterized the spike-specific CD8+ and CD4+ T cell responses after vaccination.

The CDR3 runs 13 residues. V lost 2 bases and J 2 bases, leaving 6 bases between the germline ends. Germline V CDR1 and CDR2: MNHEY, SVGAGI. The repertoire was sequenced with immunoSEQ multiplex PCR; TCRdb's copy has only in-frame clones and lacks some. This table holds 300,000 to 450,000 clones, about 92% found once. With respect to this clone: Its target is unknown. Other DNA sequences in this specimen translate into the identical CDR3.

This material consisted of peripheral blood, taken after recovery from COVID-19. The J gene is TRBJ1-2, the V gene TRBV6-5, with D uncertain. The receptor was derived from a human donor who had recovered from COVID-19. CDR3 in amino acids: CASSYGVNYGYTF. In DNA form, the CDR3 reads TGTGCCAGCAGTTACGGCGTGAACTATGGCTACACCTTC.